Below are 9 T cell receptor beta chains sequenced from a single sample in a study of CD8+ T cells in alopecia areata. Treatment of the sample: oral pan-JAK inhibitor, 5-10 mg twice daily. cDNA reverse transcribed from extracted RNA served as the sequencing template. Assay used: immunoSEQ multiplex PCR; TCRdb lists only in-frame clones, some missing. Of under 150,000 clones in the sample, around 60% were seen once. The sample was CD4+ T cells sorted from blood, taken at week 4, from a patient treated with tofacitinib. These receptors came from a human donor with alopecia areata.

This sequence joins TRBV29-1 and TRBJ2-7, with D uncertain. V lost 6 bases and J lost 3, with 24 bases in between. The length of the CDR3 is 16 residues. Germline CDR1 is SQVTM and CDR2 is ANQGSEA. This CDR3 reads CSVLGMSGSPNYEQYF. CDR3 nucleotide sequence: TGCAGCGTCCTGGGTATGTCGGGCAGCCCCAACTACGAGCAGTACTTC.

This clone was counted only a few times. CDR3 region: CSVEVTLQETQYF. CDR3 sequence (DNA): TGCAGCGTTGAAGTGACTCTCCAAGAGACCCAGTACTTC. The rearrangement links TRBV29-1 to TRBJ2-5; D gene ambiguous. Germline CDR1 is SQVTM and CDR2 is ANQGSEA. The length of the CDR3 is 13 residues. V was shortened by 1 base and J by 1 base, with 7 bases between the two germline ends.

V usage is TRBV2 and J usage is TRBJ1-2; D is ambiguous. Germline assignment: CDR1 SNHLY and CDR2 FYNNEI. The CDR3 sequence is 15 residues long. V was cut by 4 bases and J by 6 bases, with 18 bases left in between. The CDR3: CASSAGIELNHGYTF. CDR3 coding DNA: TGTGCCAGCAGTGCCGGGATCGAACTAAACCATGGCTACACCTTC. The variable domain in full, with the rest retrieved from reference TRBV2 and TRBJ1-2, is EPEVTQTPSHQVTQMGQEVILRCVPISNHLYFYWYRQILGQKVEFLVSFYNNEISEKSEIFDDQFSVERPDGSNFTLKIRSTKLEDSAMYFCASSAGIELNHGYTFGSGTRLTVV.

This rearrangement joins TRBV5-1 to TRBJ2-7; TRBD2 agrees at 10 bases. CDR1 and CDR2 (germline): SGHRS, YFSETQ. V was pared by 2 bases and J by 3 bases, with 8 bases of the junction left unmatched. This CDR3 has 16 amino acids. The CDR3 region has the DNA TGCGCCAGCAGCTTACCATTGCCTAGCGGGAGCTACGAGCAGTACTTC. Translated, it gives CASSLPLPSGSYEQYF.

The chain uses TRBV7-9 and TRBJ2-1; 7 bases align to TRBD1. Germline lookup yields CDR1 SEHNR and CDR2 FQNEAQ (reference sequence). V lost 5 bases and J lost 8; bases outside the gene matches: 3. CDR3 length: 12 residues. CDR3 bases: TGTGCCAGCAGCCCCCAGGGGGATGAGCAGTTCTTC. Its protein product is CASSPQGDEQFF.

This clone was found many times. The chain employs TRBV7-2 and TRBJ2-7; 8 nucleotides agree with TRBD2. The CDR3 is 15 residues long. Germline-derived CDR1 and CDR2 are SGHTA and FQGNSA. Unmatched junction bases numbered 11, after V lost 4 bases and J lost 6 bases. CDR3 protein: CASSSPGRTSREQYF. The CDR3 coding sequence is TGTGCCAGCAGCTCCCCCGGGCGGACTAGCCGCGAGCAGTACTTC.

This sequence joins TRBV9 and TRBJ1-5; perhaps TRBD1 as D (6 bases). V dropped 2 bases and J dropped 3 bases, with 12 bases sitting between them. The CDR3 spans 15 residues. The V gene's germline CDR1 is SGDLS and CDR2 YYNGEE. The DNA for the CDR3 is TGTGCCAGCAGCGTGACAGGACATCCCAATCAGCCCCAGCATTTT. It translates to CASSVTGHPNQPQHF.

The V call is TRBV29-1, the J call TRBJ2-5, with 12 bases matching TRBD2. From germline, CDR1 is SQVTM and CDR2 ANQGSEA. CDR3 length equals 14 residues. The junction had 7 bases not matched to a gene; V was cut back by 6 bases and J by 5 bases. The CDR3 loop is CSVETSGRGETQYF. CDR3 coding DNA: TGCAGCGTGGAGACTAGCGGGAGAGGGGAGACCCAGTACTTC.

This CDR3 reads CASSDATGSYEQYF. The CDR3, as DNA: TGTGCCAGCAGTGATGCAACAGGCTCCTACGAGCAGTACTTC. The chain employs TRBV25-1 and TRBJ2-7; perhaps TRBD1 as D (5 bases). This CDR3 has 14 residues. V was clipped by 3 bases and J by 0 bases, with 9 bases between them. Germline-derived CDR1 and CDR2 are MGHDK and SYGVNS.